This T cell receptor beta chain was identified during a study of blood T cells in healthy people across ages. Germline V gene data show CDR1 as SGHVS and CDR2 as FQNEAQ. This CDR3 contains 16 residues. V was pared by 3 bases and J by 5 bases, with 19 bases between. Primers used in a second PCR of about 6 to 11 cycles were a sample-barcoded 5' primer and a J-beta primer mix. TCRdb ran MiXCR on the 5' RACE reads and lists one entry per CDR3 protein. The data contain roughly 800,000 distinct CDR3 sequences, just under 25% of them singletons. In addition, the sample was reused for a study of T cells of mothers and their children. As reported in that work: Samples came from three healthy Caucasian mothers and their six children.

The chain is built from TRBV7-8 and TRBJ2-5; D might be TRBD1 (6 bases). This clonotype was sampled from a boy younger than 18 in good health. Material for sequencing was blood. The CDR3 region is CASSLETGRVGETQYF. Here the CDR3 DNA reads TGTGCCAGCAGCTTGGAAACAGGGAGAGTGGGCGAGACCCAGTACTTC.